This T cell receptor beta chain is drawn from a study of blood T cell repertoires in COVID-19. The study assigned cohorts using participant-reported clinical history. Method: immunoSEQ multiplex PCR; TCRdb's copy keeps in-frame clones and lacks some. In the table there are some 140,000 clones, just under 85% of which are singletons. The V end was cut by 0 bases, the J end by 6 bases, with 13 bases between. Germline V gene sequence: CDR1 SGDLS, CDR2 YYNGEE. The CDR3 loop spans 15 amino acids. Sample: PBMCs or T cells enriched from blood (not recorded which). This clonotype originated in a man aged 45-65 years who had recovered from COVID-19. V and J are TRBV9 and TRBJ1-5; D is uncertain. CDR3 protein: CASSVDPGSGQPQHF. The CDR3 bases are TGTGCCAGCAGCGTAGATCCAGGTTCAGGTCAGCCCCAGCATTTT.